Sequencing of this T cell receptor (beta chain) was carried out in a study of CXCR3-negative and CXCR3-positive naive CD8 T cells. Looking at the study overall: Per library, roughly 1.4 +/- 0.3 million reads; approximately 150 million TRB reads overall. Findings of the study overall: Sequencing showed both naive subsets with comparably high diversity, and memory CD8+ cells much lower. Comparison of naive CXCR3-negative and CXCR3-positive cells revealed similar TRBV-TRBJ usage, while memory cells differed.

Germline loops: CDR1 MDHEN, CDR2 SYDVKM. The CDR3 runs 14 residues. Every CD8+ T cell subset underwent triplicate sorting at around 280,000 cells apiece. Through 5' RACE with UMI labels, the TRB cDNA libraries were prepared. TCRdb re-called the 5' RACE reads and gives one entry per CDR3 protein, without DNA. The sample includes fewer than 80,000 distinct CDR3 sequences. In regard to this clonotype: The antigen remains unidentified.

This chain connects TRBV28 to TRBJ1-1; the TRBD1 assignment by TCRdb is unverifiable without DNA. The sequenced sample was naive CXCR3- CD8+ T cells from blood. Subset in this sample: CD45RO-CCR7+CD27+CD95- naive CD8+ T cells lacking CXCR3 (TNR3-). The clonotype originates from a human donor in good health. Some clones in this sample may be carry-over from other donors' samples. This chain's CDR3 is CASRPYHDSSEAFF.